This passage covers 11 T cell receptor beta chains from one sample sequenced in a study of T cell responses to AZD1222 COVID-19 vaccine. Here immunoSEQ multiplex PCR was the method, and the copy in TCRdb shows in-frame clones only, minus some. The table shows about 200,000 clones, with approximately 89% occurring only once. The specimen comprised peripheral blood, sampled 28 days after the second AZD1222 dose. The source of these receptors is an adult who received the AZD1222 COVID-19 vaccine.

The chain has TRBV28 and TRBJ1-5, with no clear D. This CDR3 contains 14 residues. V dropped 10 bases and J dropped 3 bases, with 16 bases sitting between them. Looked up from germline, CDR1 is MDHEN and CDR2 is SYDVKM. Written as DNA, the CDR3 is TGTGCCACCTTCCCTGGCAGGCACAATCAGCCCCAGCATTTT. Protein sequence: CATFPGRHNQPQHF. The whole variable domain, filled in from reference TRBV28 and TRBJ1-5, reads DVKVTQSSRYLVKRTGEKVFLECVQDMDHENMFWYRQDPGLGLRLIYFSYDVKMKEKGDIPEGYSVSREKKERFSLILESASTNQTSMYLCATFPGRHNQPQHFGDGTRLSIL.

This clone was seen a single time. The gene calls are TRBV28 and TRBJ2-1, with 11 positions matching TRBD2. Germline CDR1 and CDR2: MDHEN and SYDVKM. CDR3 length equals 16 residues. J lost 9 bases, V lost 5 bases, and 12 bases had no gene match. This chain's CDR3 is CASSPGLAVFRTEQFF. In nucleotides, the CDR3 is TGTGCCAGCAGTCCGGGACTAGCGGTCTTCAGGACTGAGCAGTTCTTC.

This clone was counted between two and nine times. V gene TRBV11-2 combines with J gene TRBJ2-6; D not certain. The length of the CDR3 is 15 residues. From germline, CDR1 is SGHAT and CDR2 FQNNGV. Trimming pared 6 bases from V and 1 base from J, leaving 10 bases between. The CDR3 nucleotides read TGTGCCAGCAGACACCGAACGTCTGGGGCCAACGTCCTGACTTTC. Translated: CASRHRTSGANVLTF. The complete variable domain, with remaining parts taken from reference TRBV11-2 and TRBJ2-6, reads EAGVAQSPRYKIIEKRQSVAFWCNPISGHATLYWYQQILGQGPKLLIQFQNNGVVDDSQLPKDRFSAERLKGVDSTLKIQPAKLEDSAVYLCASRHRTSGANVLTFGAGSRLTVL.

The J gene is TRBJ1-2, the V gene TRBV6-2 or TRBV6-3; D gene ambiguous. V was clipped by 2 bases and J by 3 bases, with 7 bases between them. CDR1 is MNHEY, CDR2 SVGEGT, per germline. CDR3 length: 13 amino acids. The CDR3 DNA sequence: TGTGCCAGCAGTTACGAAGTCGACTATGGCTACACCTTC. It yields the protein CASSYEVDYGYTF.

The chain combines TRBV10-2 with TRBJ2-7; TRBD2 matches 9 bases. V lost 3 bases, J lost 0 bases, and 6 bases stayed unmatched. CDR3 length: 16 amino acids. The germline gives CDR1 WSHSY, CDR2 SAAADI. CDR3 sequence: CASSDVGTSSSYEQYF. In DNA form, the CDR3 reads TGCGCCAGCAGTGACGTTGGGACTAGCAGCTCCTACGAGCAGTACTTC.

This rearrangement joins TRBV19 to TRBJ1-5, with TRBD1 matching over 8 bases. Losses at the gene ends were 4 bases for V and 4 bases for J; bases not matched to a gene: 3. The CDR3 length is 14 residues. Germline values: CDR1 LNHDA, CDR2 SQIVND (reference sequence). The chain's CDR3 is CASSTGQGNQPQHF. As DNA, the CDR3 is TGTGCCAGTAGTACCGGACAGGGAAATCAGCCCCAGCATTTT.

J is TRBJ2-2 and V is TRBV4-1; possibly TRBD2 for D (5 bases). V gave up 8 bases and J gave up 1 base, with 14 bases separating them. The V gene's germline CDR1 is MGHRA and CDR2 YSYEKL. The CDR3 length is 15 residues. This chain's CDR3 is CASAPIRGNTGELFF. The CDR3 nucleotides read TGCGCCAGCGCCCCCATCCGGGGGAACACCGGGGAGCTGTTTTTT.

V and J are TRBV9 and TRBJ2-7, with 8 nucleotides matching TRBD2. The junction had 5 bases not matched to a gene; V was cut back by 0 bases and J by 0 bases. Germline CDR1 reads SGDLS; CDR2 reads YYNGEE. The CDR3 runs to 16 residues. The CDR3 sequence is CASSVAGAGGSYEQYF. In DNA, the CDR3 is TGTGCCAGCAGCGTAGCTGGGGCGGGGGGCTCCTACGAGCAGTACTTC. The full variable domain, with the rest looked up from reference TRBV9 and TRBJ2-7, is DSGVTQTPKHLITATGQRVTLRCSPRSGDLSVYWYQQSLDQGLQFLIQYYNGEERAKGNILERFSAQQFPDLHSELNLSSLELGDSALYFCASSVAGAGGSYEQYFGPGTRLTVT.

The chain links TRBV7-9 to TRBJ1-2, with TRBD1 identical over 11 bases. The CDR3 runs to 13 residues. J was trimmed by 5 bases and V by 5 bases; bases with no gene match: 1. The germline V gene has CDR1 SEHNR and CDR2 FQNEAQ (reference sequence). The CDR3 sequence: CASSGQGAYGYTF. The CDR3 DNA reads as TGTGCCAGCAGCGGACAGGGGGCTTATGGCTACACCTTC. Full variable domain (remainder filled in from reference TRBV7-9 and TRBJ1-2): DTGVSQNPRHKITKRGQNVTFRCDPISEHNRLYWYRQTLGQGPEFLTYFQNEAQLEKSRLLSDRFSAERPKGSFSTLEIQRTEQGDSAMYLCASSGQGAYGYTFGSGTRLTVV.

V usage is TRBV27 and J usage is TRBJ1-2, with 7 bases identical to TRBD1. In germline, CDR1 is MNHEY, CDR2 SMNVEV (reference sequence). The J segment lost 4 bases and the V segment lost 2 bases, leaving 4 bases of the junction unmatched. The CDR3 consists of 14 residues. The CDR3 sequence is CASSLRQGVYGYTF. CDR3 nucleotides: TGTGCCAGCAGTTTAAGGCAGGGGGTCTATGGCTACACCTTC.

The chain is built from TRBV7-2 and TRBJ2-3; D remains ambiguous. This CDR3 has 12 amino acids. The germline V gene has CDR1 SGHTA and CDR2 FQGNSA. Trimming shortened V by 2 bases and J by 9 bases, and 9 bases separated the two germline ends. CDR3 coding DNA: TGTGCCAGCAGCTTAACAGAGCAGACGCAGTATTTT. It translates to CASSLTEQTQYF.